A selection of T cell receptor beta chains follows, all from one sample in a study of T cell responses to AZD1222 COVID-19 vaccine. Using immunoSEQ multiplex PCR, the repertoire was profiled, and TCRdb retains in-frame clones only, with some absent. The table records 120,000 to 150,000 clones, 80% to 90% of them present only once. This specimen consisted of peripheral blood, obtained on day 0 of AZD1222 vaccination. These receptors were obtained from an adult in good health. The CDR3 runs from the conserved cysteine through the conserved F or W. The D gene is left open where the match is weak. Not all rows give a size; the values are once, few, many and, for expanded clones, a class.

d_gene: .
v_gene: TRBV18
abundance: .
j_gene: TRBJ2-1
CDR3aa: CASSPLETRHNEQFF
CDR3nt: TGTGCCAGCTCACCATTGGAGACAAGACACAATGAGCAGTTCTTC

d_gene: TRBD1
v_gene: TRBV6-4
abundance: once
j_gene: TRBJ2-1
CDR3aa: CASSSRDRAFNEQFF
CDR3nt: TGTGCCAGCAGTTCCCGGGACAGGGCTTTCAATGAGCAGTTCTTC

d_gene: .
v_gene: TRBV29-1
abundance: .
j_gene: TRBJ2-1
CDR3aa: CSVGGRSYNEQFF
CDR3nt: TGCAGCGTTGGAGGCAGGAGCTACAATGAGCAGTTCTTC

d_gene: .
v_gene: TRBV6-2/TRBV6-3
abundance: .
j_gene: TRBJ2-1
CDR3aa: CASSYVSLAISEQFF
CDR3nt: TGTGCCAGCAGTTACGTCAGCCTAGCTATTAGTGAGCAGTTCTTC

d_gene: TRBD2
v_gene: TRBV7-9
abundance: .
j_gene: TRBJ2-3
CDR3aa: CASSLGTSGVTQYF
CDR3nt: TGTGCCAGCAGCTTGGGGACTAGCGGGGTTACGCAGTATTTT

d_gene: .
v_gene: TRBV2
abundance: .
j_gene: TRBJ1-1
CDR3aa: CASSVGAGAEAFF
CDR3nt: TGTGCCAGCAGTGTCGGGGCCGGCGCTGAAGCTTTCTTT

d_gene: .
v_gene: TRBV2
abundance: .
j_gene: TRBJ1-4
CDR3aa: CASSETGRAFEKLFF
CDR3nt: TGTGCCAGCAGTGAAACGGGCAGGGCCTTCGAAAAACTGTTTTTT

d_gene: .
v_gene: TRBV14
abundance: .
j_gene: TRBJ2-5
CDR3aa: CASSQPPETQYF
CDR3nt: TGTGCCAGCAGCCAGCCCCCCGAGACCCAGTACTTC

d_gene: .
v_gene: TRBV10-3
abundance: few
j_gene: TRBJ1-5
CDR3aa: CAISDDSGNQPQHF
CDR3nt: TGTGCCATCAGTGACGACAGTGGCAATCAGCCCCAGCATTTT

d_gene: .
v_gene: TRBV9
abundance: .
j_gene: TRBJ1-4
CDR3aa: CASSPGAYLSTNEKLFF
CDR3nt: TGTGCCAGCAGCCCAGGGGCCTACCTGTCAACTAATGAAAAACTGTTTTTT

d_gene: TRBD1
v_gene: TRBV7-3
abundance: once
j_gene: TRBJ2-2
CDR3aa: CASSPGGTGELFF
CDR3nt: TGTGCCAGCAGCCCAGGGGGTACCGGGGAGCTGTTTTTT

d_gene: .
v_gene: TRBV7-2
abundance: once
j_gene: TRBJ2-7
CDR3aa: CASSLDWGSYEQYF
CDR3nt: TGTGCCAGCAGCTTAGATTGGGGTTCCTACGAGCAGTACTTC

d_gene: .
v_gene: TRBV6-2/TRBV6-3
abundance: many
j_gene: TRBJ2-7
CDR3aa: CASSYERSSYEQYF
CDR3nt: TGTGCCAGCAGTTACGAGCGGAGCTCCTACGAGCAGTACTTC

d_gene: .
v_gene: TRBV6-4
abundance: once
j_gene: TRBJ2-1
CDR3aa: CASSDEGGRASNEQFF
CDR3nt: TGTGCCAGCAGTGACGAAGGGGGGAGGGCCAGCAATGAGCAGTTCTTC

d_gene: .
v_gene: TRBV7-2
abundance: .
j_gene: TRBJ1-1
CDR3aa: CASSLVRGAGNTEAFF
CDR3nt: TGTGCCAGCAGCTTAGTTAGGGGGGCCGGGAACACTGAAGCTTTCTTT

d_gene: .
v_gene: TRBV10-3
abundance: .
j_gene: TRBJ2-7
CDR3aa: CAISRQDDEQYF
CDR3nt: TGTGCCATCAGCCGACAGGATGACGAGCAGTACTTC

d_gene: .
v_gene: TRBV7-3
abundance: .
j_gene: TRBJ1-1
CDR3aa: CASSPSPANTEAFF
CDR3nt: TGTGCCAGCAGCCCATCTCCTGCGAACACTGAAGCTTTCTTT

d_gene: .
v_gene: TRBV5-4
abundance: once
j_gene: TRBJ1-1
CDR3aa: CASSRSHATEAFF
CDR3nt: TGTGCCAGCAGCCGCTCCCACGCCACTGAAGCTTTCTTT

d_gene: .
v_gene: TRBV5-1
abundance: few
j_gene: TRBJ2-5
CDR3aa: CASSPTPQETQYF
CDR3nt: TGCGCCAGCAGCCCTACACCTCAAGAGACCCAGTACTTC

d_gene: TRBD1
v_gene: TRBV5-1
abundance: .
j_gene: TRBJ2-7
CDR3aa: CASGPSTGGGEQYF
CDR3nt: TGCGCCAGCGGTCCTTCGACAGGGGGTGGCGAGCAGTACTTC

d_gene: .
v_gene: TRBV19
abundance: .
j_gene: TRBJ2-3
CDR3aa: CASSIQVRDTQYF
CDR3nt: TGTGCCAGTAGTATCCAGGTGAGAGATACGCAGTATTTT

d_gene: TRBD1
v_gene: TRBV7-3
abundance: .
j_gene: TRBJ1-2
CDR3aa: CASSPTNRGLNYGYTF
CDR3nt: TGTGCCAGCAGCCCAACCAACAGGGGGCTTAACTATGGCTACACCTTC

d_gene: .
v_gene: TRBV19
abundance: .
j_gene: TRBJ2-5
CDR3aa: CARTQGRETQYF
CDR3nt: TGTGCCCGGACTCAGGGGAGGGAGACCCAGTACTTC

d_gene: TRBD2
v_gene: TRBV7-3
abundance: .
j_gene: TRBJ2-3
CDR3aa: CASSPRAGGSQDTQYF
CDR3nt: TGTGCCAGCAGCCCTCGAGCGGGAGGGTCGCAAGATACGCAGTATTTT

d_gene: .
v_gene: TRBV4-2
abundance: .
j_gene: TRBJ2-1
CDR3aa: CASSQDVRDANEQFF
CDR3nt: TGTGCCAGCAGCCAAGATGTACGGGATGCGAATGAGCAGTTCTTC

d_gene: .
v_gene: TRBV7-5
abundance: .
j_gene: TRBJ2-1
CDR3aa: CVRTRLPGLAGGPSFGEQFF
CDR3nt: TGTGTCAGAACCCGACTTCCGGGACTAGCGGGAGGGCCCTCATTCGGTGAGCAGTTCTTC

d_gene: .
v_gene: TRBV12-5
abundance: .
j_gene: TRBJ2-1
CDR3aa: CASGLGQGYNEQFF
CDR3nt: TGTGCTAGTGGTTTGGGGCAGGGGTACAATGAGCAGTTCTTC

d_gene: TRBD1
v_gene: TRBV15
abundance: .
j_gene: TRBJ2-7
CDR3aa: CATSFGTGAYEQYF
CDR3nt: TGTGCCACCAGCTTCGGGACAGGAGCCTACGAGCAGTACTTC

d_gene: TRBD1
v_gene: TRBV7-9
abundance: .
j_gene: TRBJ2-6
CDR3aa: CASSLPGQGIPGANVLTF
CDR3nt: TGTGCCAGCAGCTTACCGGGACAGGGAATACCAGGGGCCAACGTCCTGACTTTC

d_gene: .
v_gene: TRBV28
abundance: .
j_gene: TRBJ1-5
CDR3aa: CASSLTREGQPQHF
CDR3nt: TGTGCCAGCAGTTTGACCAGGGAGGGTCAGCCCCAGCATTTT

d_gene: .
v_gene: TRBV7-2
abundance: .
j_gene: TRBJ1-4
CDR3aa: CASSLAGIREKLFF
CDR3nt: TGTGCCAGCAGCTTAGCAGGGATACGTGAAAAACTGTTTTTT

d_gene: TRBD1
v_gene: TRBV5-1
abundance: .
j_gene: TRBJ2-5
CDR3aa: CASSVTGGQETQYF
CDR3nt: TGCGCCAGCAGCGTCACAGGGGGCCAAGAGACCCAGTACTTC

d_gene: TRBD2
v_gene: TRBV4-2
abundance: .
j_gene: TRBJ2-7
CDR3aa: CASSQVASGRNEQYF
CDR3nt: TGTGCCAGCAGCCAAGTCGCTAGCGGGAGGAACGAGCAGTACTTC

d_gene: .
v_gene: TRBV11-1
abundance: .
j_gene: TRBJ1-5
CDR3aa: CASSSGNQPQHF
CDR3nt: TGTGCCAGCAGCTCGGGCAATCAGCCCCAGCATTTT

d_gene: .
v_gene: TRBV11-2
abundance: .
j_gene: TRBJ2-7
CDR3aa: CASSFAGFYEQYF
CDR3nt: TGTGCCAGCAGTTTCGCAGGGTTCTACGAGCAGTACTTC

d_gene: .
v_gene: TRBV10-3
abundance: .
j_gene: TRBJ1-5
CDR3aa: CAISASGVDQPQHF
CDR3nt: TGTGCCATCAGCGCATCAGGGGTCGATCAGCCCCAGCATTTT

d_gene: TRBD2
v_gene: TRBV2
abundance: .
j_gene: TRBJ2-7
CDR3aa: CASSEGGTSGRGNYEQYF
CDR3nt: TGTGCCAGCAGTGAAGGGGGGACTAGCGGGAGAGGTAACTACGAGCAGTACTTC

d_gene: TRBD2
v_gene: TRBV10-3
abundance: .
j_gene: TRBJ2-1
CDR3aa: CAISSGRAGYEQFF
CDR3nt: TGTGCCATCAGCAGCGGGAGGGCCGGCTATGAGCAGTTCTTC

d_gene: TRBD1
v_gene: TRBV9
abundance: .
j_gene: TRBJ1-6
CDR3aa: CASSSMGTGLNSPLHF
CDR3nt: TGTGCCAGCAGCTCTATGGGGACAGGGTTGAATTCACCCCTCCACTTT

d_gene: .
v_gene: TRBV12-3/TRBV12-4
abundance: .
j_gene: TRBJ1-6
CDR3aa: CASSFLDNSPLHF
CDR3nt: TGTGCCAGCAGTTTTCTGGACAATTCACCCCTCCACTTT

d_gene: .
v_gene: TRBV3-1/TRBV3-2
abundance: .
j_gene: TRBJ2-3
CDR3aa: CASSPTRGLVDTQYF
CDR3nt: TGTGCCAGCAGCCCAACCCGTGGGCTAGTTGATACGCAGTATTTT

d_gene: TRBD2
v_gene: TRBV15
abundance: .
j_gene: TRBJ2-3
CDR3aa: CATSRDPTSGKDTQYF
CDR3nt: TGTGCCACCAGCAGAGATCCGACTAGCGGGAAAGATACGCAGTATTTT

d_gene: TRBD2
v_gene: TRBV3-1/TRBV3-2
abundance: .
j_gene: TRBJ2-3
CDR3aa: CASTRLAGGYTDTQYF
CDR3nt: TGTGCCAGCACCCGACTAGCGGGCGGATACACAGATACGCAGTATTTT

d_gene: TRBD1
v_gene: TRBV19
abundance: .
j_gene: TRBJ1-1
CDR3aa: CASSIVPGTGENTEAFF
CDR3nt: TGTGCCAGTAGTATAGTCCCCGGGACAGGTGAGAACACTGAAGCTTTCTTT

d_gene: .
v_gene: TRBV6-5
abundance: .
j_gene: TRBJ1-1
CDR3aa: CASSPRGITEAFF
CDR3nt: TGTGCCAGCAGTCCAAGGGGGATCACTGAAGCTTTCTTT

d_gene: .
v_gene: TRBV5-1
abundance: .
j_gene: TRBJ1-2
CDR3aa: CASSLLENYGYTF
CDR3nt: TGCGCCAGCAGCTTGTTAGAGAACTATGGCTACACCTTC

d_gene: .
v_gene: TRBV5-6
abundance: .
j_gene: TRBJ1-4
CDR3aa: CASSLSRGRANEKLFF
CDR3nt: TGTGCCAGCAGCTTGTCGAGAGGCAGGGCTAATGAAAAACTGTTTTTT

d_gene: .
v_gene: TRBV2
abundance: .
j_gene: TRBJ1-5
CDR3aa: CASSEGVNQPQHF
CDR3nt: TGTGCCAGCAGTGAAGGGGTTAATCAGCCCCAGCATTTT